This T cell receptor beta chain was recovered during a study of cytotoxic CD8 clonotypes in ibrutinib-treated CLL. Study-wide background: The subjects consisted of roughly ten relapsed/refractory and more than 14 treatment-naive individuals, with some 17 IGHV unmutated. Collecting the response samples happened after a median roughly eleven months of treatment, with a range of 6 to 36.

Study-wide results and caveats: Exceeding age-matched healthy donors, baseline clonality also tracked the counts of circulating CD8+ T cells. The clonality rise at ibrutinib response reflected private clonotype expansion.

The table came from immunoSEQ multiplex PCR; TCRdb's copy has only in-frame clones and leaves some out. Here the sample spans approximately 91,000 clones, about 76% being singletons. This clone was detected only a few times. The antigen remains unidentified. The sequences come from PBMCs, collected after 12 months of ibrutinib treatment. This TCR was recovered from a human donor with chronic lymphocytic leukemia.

This CDR3 is CASSGSGGYTF. The CDR3 coding sequence is TGTGCCAGCAGCGGGTCGGGCGGCTACACCTTC. This sequence joins TRBV7-9 and TRBJ1-2, with no clear D. V lost 5 bases and J lost 8, with 9 bases in between. Germline V gene sequence: CDR1 SEHNR, CDR2 FQNEAQ (reference sequence). The length of the CDR3 is 11 residues.